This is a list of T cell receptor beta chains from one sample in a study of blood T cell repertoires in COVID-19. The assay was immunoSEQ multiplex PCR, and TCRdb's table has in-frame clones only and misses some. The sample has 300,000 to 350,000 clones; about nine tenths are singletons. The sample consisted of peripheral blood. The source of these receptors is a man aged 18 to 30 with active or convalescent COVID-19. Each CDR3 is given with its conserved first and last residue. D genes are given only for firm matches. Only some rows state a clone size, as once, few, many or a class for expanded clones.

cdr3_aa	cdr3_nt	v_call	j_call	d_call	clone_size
CASSTEAAFTRAGGPRDTQYF	TGTGCCAGCAGCACAGAAGCAGCTTTTACTCGCGCGGGAGGGCCTAGAGATACGCAGTATTTT	TRBV28	TRBJ2-3	TRBD2	.
CASSQVTGKSYEQYF	TGCGCCAGCAGCCAAGTGACAGGAAAGTCCTACGAGCAGTACTTC	TRBV4-1	TRBJ2-7	.	.
CASSSGRPHSYEQYF	TGCGCCAGCAGCTCCGGGAGGCCACACTCCTACGAGCAGTACTTC	TRBV5-1	TRBJ2-7	TRBD2	.
CASSPIQGERTGELFF	TGTGCCAGCTCACCGATACAGGGGGAACGCACCGGGGAGCTGTTTTTT	TRBV18	TRBJ2-2	TRBD1	.
CASSPGLAGSYNEQFF	TGTGCCAGCAGCCCCGGACTAGCCGGGTCCTACAATGAGCAGTTCTTC	TRBV7-2	TRBJ2-1	TRBD2	.
CSVEETGRYEQYF	TGCAGCGTTGAAGAGACAGGGCGCTACGAGCAGTACTTC	TRBV29-1	TRBJ2-7	TRBD1	.
CATSSARSGIQPQHF	TGTGCCACCAGCAGTGCGAGATCAGGGATTCAGCCCCAGCATTTT	TRBV15	TRBJ1-5	.	.
CASSLVGPNYGYTF	TGTGCCAGCAGCCTCGTGGGGCCAAACTATGGCTACACCTTC	TRBV7-8	TRBJ1-2	.	.
CASSRGQLEPYEQYF	TGCGCCAGCAGCCGAGGACAGCTTGAACCCTACGAGCAGTACTTC	TRBV4-1	TRBJ2-7	.	.
CASSPGQDNYGYTF	TGCGCCAGCAGCCCGGGACAGGATAACTATGGCTACACCTTC	TRBV4-1	TRBJ1-2	TRBD1	.
CASSYDGGGANEQFF	TGTGCCAGCAGTTACGATGGCGGGGGGGCGAATGAGCAGTTCTTC	TRBV6-5	TRBJ2-1	TRBD2	.
CASRPGGSYEQYF	TGTGCCAGCCGCCCGGGGGGGTCCTACGAGCAGTACTTC	TRBV12-3/TRBV12-4	TRBJ2-7	TRBD2	.
CASSFKRQGHSPLHF	TGTGCCAGCAGCTTCAAGAGACAGGGTCATTCACCCCTCCACTTT	TRBV11-2	TRBJ1-6	TRBD1	.
CASSLTNNQPQHF	TGTGCCAGCAGCCTTACAAACAATCAGCCCCAGCATTTT	TRBV27	TRBJ1-5	.	.
CASSLEAGEQFF	TGTGCCAGCAGCTTAGAAGCGGGGGAGCAGTTCTTC	TRBV11-2	TRBJ2-1	TRBD2	.
CASSYDRGNNSPLHF	TGTGCCAGCAGTTACGACAGGGGGAATAATTCACCCCTCCACTTT	TRBV6-5	TRBJ1-6	TRBD1	.
CASSPREYEQYF	TGTGCCAGCAGTCCGCGGGAATACGAGCAGTACTTC	TRBV6-2/TRBV6-3	TRBJ2-7	.	few
CASSPFGGSSYEQYF	TGTGCCAGCAGTCCCTTCGGGGGGAGCTCCTACGAGCAGTACTTC	TRBV27	TRBJ2-7	TRBD2	.
CASSWDWNSYNEQFF	TGTGCCAGCAGTTGGGACTGGAACTCCTACAATGAGCAGTTCTTC	TRBV6-5	TRBJ2-1	.	.
CASSLGQNYEQYF	TGTGCCAGTAGTCTCGGACAGAACTACGAGCAGTACTTC	TRBV19	TRBJ2-7	.	.
CASSPTGGTGELFF	TGTGCCAGCAGCCCGACAGGGGGCACCGGGGAGCTGTTTTTT	TRBV6-4	TRBJ2-2	TRBD1	.
CASSSGQGARTEAFF	TGTGCCAGCAGCTCCGGACAGGGGGCGAGGACTGAAGCTTTCTTT	TRBV7-9	TRBJ1-1	TRBD1	.
CASAESVHNEQFF	TGTGCCAGCGCGGAATCGGTACACAATGAGCAGTTCTTC	TRBV7-9	TRBJ2-1	.	.
CSASVAGGHNEQFF	TGCAGTGCTAGTGTGGCAGGAGGTCACAATGAGCAGTTCTTC	TRBV20-1	TRBJ2-1	.	.
CASSFWGVSYNEQFF	TGTGCCAGCAGTTTCTGGGGGGTATCCTACAATGAGCAGTTCTTC	TRBV6-5	TRBJ2-1	.	.
CASSIFPFTSAYTGELFF	TGTGCCAGTAGTATATTCCCGTTTACTAGCGCCTACACCGGGGAGCTGTTTTTT	TRBV19	TRBJ2-2	TRBD2	once
CASSSRDSFTGELFF	TGCGCCAGCAGCTCTCGGGACTCCTTCACCGGGGAGCTGTTTTTT	TRBV5-1	TRBJ2-2	.	.
CASSLELAGAPYEQYF	TGTGCCAGCAGTTTAGAACTAGCGGGAGCCCCCTACGAGCAGTACTTC	TRBV28	TRBJ2-7	TRBD2	.
CASSEALGTAKQYF	TGTGCCAGCAGTGAAGCCTTGGGGACAGCCAAGCAGTACTTC	TRBV6-1	TRBJ2-7	TRBD1	.
CASSFRRGNTEAFF	TGTGCCAGCAGCTTCAGAAGGGGAAACACTGAAGCTTTCTTT	TRBV5-8	TRBJ1-1	.	.
CASSLRQGRETQYF	TGTGCCAGCAGCTTAAGGCAGGGTCGCGAGACCCAGTACTTC	TRBV7-9	TRBJ2-5	.	.
CASSRMTSTYEQYF	TGTGCCAGCAGTCGGATGACTAGCACCTACGAGCAGTACTTC	TRBV28	TRBJ2-7	TRBD2	.
CASSWDSQETQYF	TGTGCCAGCAGTTGGGACTCACAAGAGACCCAGTACTTC	TRBV12-3/TRBV12-4	TRBJ2-5	.	.
CASSFSNNEQFF	TGTGCCAGCAGCTTTTCTAACAATGAGCAGTTCTTC	TRBV7-9	TRBJ2-1	.	.
CASSLAHGGANEKLFF	TGCGCCAGCAGCTTGGCCCATGGGGGGGCGAATGAAAAACTGTTTTTT	TRBV5-1	TRBJ1-4	.	.
CATLPRHTGELFF	TGTGCCACCCTGCCCAGGCACACCGGGGAGCTGTTTTTT	TRBV28	TRBJ2-2	.	.
CASSLVLGGRINEQFF	TGTGCCAGCAGCTTAGTATTAGGGGGCCGAATCAATGAGCAGTTCTTC	TRBV7-9	TRBJ2-1	TRBD1	.
CASSEVSRRGYTF	TGTGCCAGCAGTGAAGTGTCAAGGAGGGGCTACACCTTC	TRBV2	TRBJ1-2	.	.
CASSPDRGRTEAFF	TGTGCCAGCAGTCCAGACAGGGGGCGAACTGAAGCTTTCTTT	TRBV27	TRBJ1-1	TRBD1	.
CATKYAGGTPNEQFF	TGTGCCACTAAGTACGCCGGGGGGACCCCCAATGAGCAGTTCTTC	TRBV19	TRBJ2-1	TRBD2	.
CAVGGGTSSYNEQFF	TGTGCCGTCGGGGGGGGGACCAGCTCCTACAATGAGCAGTTCTTC	TRBV7-2	TRBJ2-1	TRBD2	.
CASGGGGYTF	TGTGCCAGCGGAGGCGGGGGCTACACCTTC	TRBV9	TRBJ1-2	.	once
CASSSRSSANNEQFF	TGTGCCAGCTCGTCGAGATCTAGCGCAAACAATGAGCAGTTCTTC	TRBV18	TRBJ2-1	.	.
CASSREIPGTRNNEQFF	TGCGCCAGCAGCCGAGAGATACCCGGGACTAGGAATAATGAGCAGTTCTTC	TRBV4-1	TRBJ2-1	TRBD2	.
CASSYGASGRTQYF	TGTGCCAGCAGTTACGGGGCTAGCGGGAGGACCCAGTACTTC	TRBV6-5	TRBJ2-5	TRBD2	.
CASSQGPPAGVSNEKLFF	TGCGCCAGCAGCCAAGGGCCCCCCGCCGGGGTTTCTAATGAAAAACTGTTTTTT	TRBV4-1	TRBJ1-4	.	.